The 2 T cell receptor beta chains below all came from one sample that was sequenced in a study of OX40 agonist ivuxolimab in advanced cancers. Assay used: immunoSEQ multiplex PCR; TCRdb lists only in-frame clones, some missing. Altogether around 50,000 clones are present, approximately 90% being singletons, with the ten largest covering roughly 28%. The sample was CD4+ or CD8+ T cells sorted from blood, taken in a trial of the OX40 agonist ivuxolimab. The receptors here all came from an adult with an advanced solid tumor such as melanoma, head and neck, liver or kidney cancer.

The chain carries TRBV7-6 and TRBJ2-5; D gene uncertain. Trimming cost V 3 bases and J 2 bases, with 13 bases left between them. Germline V gene data show CDR1 as SGHVS and CDR2 as FNYEAQ. The CDR3 is made up of 15 amino acids. The CDR3 DNA reads as TGTGCCAGCAGCTTCAGTCCGGTGGGACAAGAGACCCAGTACTTC. Its protein product is CASSFSPVGQETQYF.

The chain is built from TRBV7-9 and TRBJ2-7, with a possible D match to TRBD1 (6 bases). CDR3 size: 13 residues. V gave up 5 bases and J gave up 3 bases, with 11 bases separating them. In germline, CDR1 is SEHNR, CDR2 FQNEAQ (reference sequence). This chain's CDR3 is CASSHPDSYEQYF. CDR3 coding DNA: TGTGCCAGCAGCCATCCGGACAGCTACGAGCAGTACTTC. Based on the CDR3 plus reference TRBV7-9 and TRBJ2-7, the full variable domain is DTGVSQNPRHKITKRGQNVTFRCDPISEHNRLYWYRQTLGQGPEFLTYFQNEAQLEKSRLLSDRFSAERPKGSFSTLEIQRTEQGDSAMYLCASSHPDSYEQYFGPGTRLTVT.